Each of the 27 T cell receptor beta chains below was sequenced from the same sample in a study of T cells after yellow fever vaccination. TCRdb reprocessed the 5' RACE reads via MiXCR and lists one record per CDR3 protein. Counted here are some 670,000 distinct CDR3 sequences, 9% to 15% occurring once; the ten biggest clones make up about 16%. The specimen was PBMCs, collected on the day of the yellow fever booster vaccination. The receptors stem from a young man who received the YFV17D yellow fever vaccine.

This CDR3 reads CASSLEAGFGYEQYF. The CDR3 DNA is TGCGCCAGCAGCTTGGAAGCCGGGTTTGGTTACGAGCAGTACTTC. This chain connects TRBV5-1 to TRBJ2-7; D is uncertain. Germline values: CDR1 SGHRS, CDR2 YFSETQ. The CDR3 totals 15 residues. The V end lost 0 bases, the J end lost 4 bases, and 14 bases lay between the germline ends.

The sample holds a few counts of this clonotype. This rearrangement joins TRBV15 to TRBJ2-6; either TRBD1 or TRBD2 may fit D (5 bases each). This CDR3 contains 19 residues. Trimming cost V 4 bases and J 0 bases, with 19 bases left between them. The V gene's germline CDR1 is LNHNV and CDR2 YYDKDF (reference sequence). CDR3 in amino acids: CATSTLHRGRDSGANVLTF. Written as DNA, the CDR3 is TGTGCCACCAGCACCCTTCATCGGGGCAGGGACTCTGGGGCCAACGTCCTGACTTTC.

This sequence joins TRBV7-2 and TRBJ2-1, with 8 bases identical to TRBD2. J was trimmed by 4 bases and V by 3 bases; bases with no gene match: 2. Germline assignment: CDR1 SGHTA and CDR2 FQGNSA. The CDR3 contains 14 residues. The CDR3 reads CASSFGTRYNEQFF. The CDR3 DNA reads TGTGCCAGCAGCTTCGGGACTAGATACAATGAGCAGTTCTTC.

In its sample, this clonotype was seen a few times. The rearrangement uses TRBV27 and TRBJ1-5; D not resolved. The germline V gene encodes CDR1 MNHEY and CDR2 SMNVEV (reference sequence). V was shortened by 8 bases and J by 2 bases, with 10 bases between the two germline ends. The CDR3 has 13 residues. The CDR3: CASGRQGNQPQHF. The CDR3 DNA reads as TGTGCCAGCGGCCGGCAGGGCAATCAGCCCCAGCATTTT.

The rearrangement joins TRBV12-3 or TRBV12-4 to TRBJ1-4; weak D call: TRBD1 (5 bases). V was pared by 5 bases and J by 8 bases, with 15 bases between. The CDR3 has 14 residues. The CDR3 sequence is CASSAGGGYEKLFF. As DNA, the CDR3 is TGTGCCAGCAGTGCCGGTGGGGGGTACGAAAAACTGTTTTTT.

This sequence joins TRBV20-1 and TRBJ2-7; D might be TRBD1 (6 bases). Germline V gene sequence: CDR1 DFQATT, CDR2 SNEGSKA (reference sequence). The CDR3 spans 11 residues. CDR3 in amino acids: CMGQSSYEQYF. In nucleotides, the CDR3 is TGCATGGGACAAAGCTCCTACGAGCAGTACTTC.

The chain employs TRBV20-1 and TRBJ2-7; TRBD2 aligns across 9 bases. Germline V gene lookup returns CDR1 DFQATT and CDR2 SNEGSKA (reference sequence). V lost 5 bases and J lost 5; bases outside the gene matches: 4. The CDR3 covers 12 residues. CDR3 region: CSAWLAGNEQYF. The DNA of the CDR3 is TGCAGTGCTTGGCTAGCGGGAAACGAGCAGTACTTC.

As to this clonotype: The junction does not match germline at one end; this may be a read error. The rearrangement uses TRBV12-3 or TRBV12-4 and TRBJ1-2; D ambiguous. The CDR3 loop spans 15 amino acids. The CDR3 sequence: CDSSFNFQRAGGYTF. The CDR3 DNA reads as TGTGACAGCAGTTTCAACTTTCAGAGGGCAGGTGGCTACACCTTC.

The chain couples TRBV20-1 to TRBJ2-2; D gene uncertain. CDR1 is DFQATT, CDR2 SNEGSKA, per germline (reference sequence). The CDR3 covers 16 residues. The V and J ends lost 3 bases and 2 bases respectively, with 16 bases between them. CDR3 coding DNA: TGCAGTGCTAGTACGGTCAGAACCAGTAACACCGGGGAGCTGTTTTTT. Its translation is CSASTVRTSNTGELFF.

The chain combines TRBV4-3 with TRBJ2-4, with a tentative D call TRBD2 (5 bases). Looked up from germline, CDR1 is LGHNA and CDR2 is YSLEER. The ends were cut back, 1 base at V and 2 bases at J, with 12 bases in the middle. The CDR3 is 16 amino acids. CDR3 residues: CASSQGGSGTKNIQYF. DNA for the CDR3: TGCGCCAGCAGCCAAGGTGGGAGTGGAACCAAAAACATTCAGTACTTC.

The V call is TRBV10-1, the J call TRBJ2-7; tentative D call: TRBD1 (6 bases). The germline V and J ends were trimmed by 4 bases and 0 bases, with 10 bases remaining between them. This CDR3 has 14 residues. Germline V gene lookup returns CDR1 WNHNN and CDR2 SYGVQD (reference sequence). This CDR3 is CASSVNRDSYEQYF. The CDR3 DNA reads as TGCGCCAGCAGTGTGAACAGGGACTCCTACGAGCAGTACTTC.

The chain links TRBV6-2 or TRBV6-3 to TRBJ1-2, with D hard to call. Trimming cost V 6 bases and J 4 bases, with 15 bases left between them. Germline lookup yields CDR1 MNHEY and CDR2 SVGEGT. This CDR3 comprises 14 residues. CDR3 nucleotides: TGTGCCAGCAGAGCCACGACTATACCCTATGGCTACACCTTC. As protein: CASRATTIPYGYTF.

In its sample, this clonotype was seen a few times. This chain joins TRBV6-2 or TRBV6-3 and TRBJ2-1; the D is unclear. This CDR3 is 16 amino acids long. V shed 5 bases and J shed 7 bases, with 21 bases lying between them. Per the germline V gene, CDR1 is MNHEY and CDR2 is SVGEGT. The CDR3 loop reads CASSGTGPQSWNEQFF. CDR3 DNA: TGTGCCAGCAGTGGAACCGGGCCCCAGTCGTGGAATGAGCAGTTCTTC.

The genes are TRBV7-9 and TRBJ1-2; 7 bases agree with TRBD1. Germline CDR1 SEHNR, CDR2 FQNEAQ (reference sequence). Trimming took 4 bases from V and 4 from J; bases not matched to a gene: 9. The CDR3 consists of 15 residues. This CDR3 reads CASSYGTDDPYGYTF. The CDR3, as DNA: TGTGCCAGCAGCTATGGGACAGACGATCCCTATGGCTACACCTTC.

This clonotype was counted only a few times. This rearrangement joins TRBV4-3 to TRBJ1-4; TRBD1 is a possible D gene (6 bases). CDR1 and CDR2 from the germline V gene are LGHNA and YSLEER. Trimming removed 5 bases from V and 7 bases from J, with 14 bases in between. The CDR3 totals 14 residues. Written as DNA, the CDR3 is TGCGCCAGCAGCACCCGGGAGGGGGGTGAAAAACTGTTTTTT. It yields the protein CASSTREGGEKLFF.

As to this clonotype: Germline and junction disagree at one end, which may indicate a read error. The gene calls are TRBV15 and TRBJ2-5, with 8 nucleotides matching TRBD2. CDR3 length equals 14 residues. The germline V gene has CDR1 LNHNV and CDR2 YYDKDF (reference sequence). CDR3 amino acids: CVTSLSSGIETQYF. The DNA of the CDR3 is TGTGTCACCAGCCTTAGTAGCGGGATCGAGACCCAGTACTTC.

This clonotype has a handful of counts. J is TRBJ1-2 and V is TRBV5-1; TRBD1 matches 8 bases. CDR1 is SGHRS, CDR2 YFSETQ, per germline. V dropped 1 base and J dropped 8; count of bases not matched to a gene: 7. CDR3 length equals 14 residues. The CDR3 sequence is CASSLSQGGQGYTF. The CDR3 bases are TGCGCCAGCAGCTTGTCACAGGGGGGCCAAGGCTACACCTTC.

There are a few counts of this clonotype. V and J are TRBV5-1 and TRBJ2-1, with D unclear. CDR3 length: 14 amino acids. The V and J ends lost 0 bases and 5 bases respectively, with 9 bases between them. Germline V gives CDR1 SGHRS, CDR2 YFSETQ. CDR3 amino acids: CASSLGTWDNEQFF. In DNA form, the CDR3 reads TGCGCCAGCAGCTTGGGGACCTGGGACAATGAGCAGTTCTTC.

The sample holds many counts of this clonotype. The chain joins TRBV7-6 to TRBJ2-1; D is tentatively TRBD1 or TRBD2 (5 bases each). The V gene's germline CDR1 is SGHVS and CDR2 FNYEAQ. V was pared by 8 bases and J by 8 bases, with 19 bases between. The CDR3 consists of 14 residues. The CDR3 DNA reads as TGTGCCAGCGTTCTGGGGACGGCCCTCGATGAGCAGTTCTTC. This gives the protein CASVLGTALDEQFF.

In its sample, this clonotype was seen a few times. The CDR3 nucleotides read TGTGCCAGCAGCGGGGGCATAGAGGCTTCCTACAATGAGCAGTTCTTC. The encoded protein is CASSGGIEASYNEQFF. The genes are TRBV9 and TRBJ2-1; a weak D match, TRBD1 (5 bases). The germline V and J ends were trimmed by 3 bases and 1 base, with 14 bases remaining between them. Per germline, CDR1 SGDLS and CDR2 YYNGEE. The CDR3 runs to 16 residues.

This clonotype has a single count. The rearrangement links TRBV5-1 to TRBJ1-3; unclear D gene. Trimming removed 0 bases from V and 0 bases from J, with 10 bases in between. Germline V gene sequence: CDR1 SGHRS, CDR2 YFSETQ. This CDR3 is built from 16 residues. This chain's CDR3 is CASSLGDGISGNTIYF. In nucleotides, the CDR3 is TGCGCCAGCAGCTTGGGCGACGGGATCTCTGGAAACACCATATATTTT.

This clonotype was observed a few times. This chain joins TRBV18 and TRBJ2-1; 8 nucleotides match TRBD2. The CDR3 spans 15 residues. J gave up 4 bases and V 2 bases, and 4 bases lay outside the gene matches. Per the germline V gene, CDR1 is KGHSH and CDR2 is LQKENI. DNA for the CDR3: TGTGCCAGCTCACCATCGGGACTAGAGTACAATGAGCAGTTCTTC. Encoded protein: CASSPSGLEYNEQFF.

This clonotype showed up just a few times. The CDR3 DNA sequence: TGTGCCAGCCCCAGGACTTCCTACAATGAGCAGTTCTTC. Translating gives CASPRTSYNEQFF. This chain connects TRBV2 to TRBJ2-1; D is perhaps TRBD2 (5 bases). Germline CDR1 SNHLY, CDR2 FYNNEI. V was cut by 8 bases and J by 1 base, with 9 bases left in between. CDR3 length: 13 amino acids.

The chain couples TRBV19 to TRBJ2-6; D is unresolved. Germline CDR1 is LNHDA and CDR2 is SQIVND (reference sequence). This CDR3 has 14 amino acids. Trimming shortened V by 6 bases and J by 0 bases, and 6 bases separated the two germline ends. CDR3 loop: CASRSRSGANVLTF. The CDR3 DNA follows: TGTGCCAGTAGGTCCCGCTCTGGGGCCAACGTCCTGACTTTC. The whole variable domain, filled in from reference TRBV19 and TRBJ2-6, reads DGGITQSPKYLFRKEGQNVTLSCEQNLNHDAMYWYRQDPGQGLRLIYYSQIVNDFQKGDIAEGYSVSREKKESFPLTVTSAQKNPTAFYLCASRSRSGANVLTFGAGSRLTVL.

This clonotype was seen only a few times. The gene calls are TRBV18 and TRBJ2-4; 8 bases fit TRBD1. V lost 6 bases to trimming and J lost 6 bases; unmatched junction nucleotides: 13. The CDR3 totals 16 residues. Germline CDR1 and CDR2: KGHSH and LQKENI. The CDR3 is CASSLPGQAMRNIQYF. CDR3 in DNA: TGTGCCAGCTCGCTCCCGGGACAGGCTATGAGAAACATTCAGTACTTC.

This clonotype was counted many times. This CDR3 reads CASSPPLELTSAGGYTF. DNA for the CDR3: TGTGCCAGCTCACCACCGTTAGAGCTCACTTCTGCGGGAGGCTACACCTTC. J is TRBJ1-2 and V is TRBV18; D uncertain. CDR1 is KGHSH, CDR2 LQKENI, per germline. V was pared by 0 bases and J by 8 bases, with 22 bases between. This CDR3 region has 17 residues.

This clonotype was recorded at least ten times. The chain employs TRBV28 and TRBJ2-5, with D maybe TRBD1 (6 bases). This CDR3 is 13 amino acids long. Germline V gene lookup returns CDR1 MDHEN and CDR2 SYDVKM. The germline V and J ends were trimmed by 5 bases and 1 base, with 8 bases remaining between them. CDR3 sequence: CASSPDSQETQYF. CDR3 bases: TGTGCCAGCAGTCCGGACAGCCAAGAGACCCAGTACTTC.